The 11 T cell receptor beta chains below were found in one sample sequenced in a study of blood T cell repertoires in COVID-19. Measured with immunoSEQ multiplex PCR; TCRdb has only the in-frame clones, and not every one. The table has about 47,000 clones, around 86% seen once; the top ten hold over 12%. Sequences were obtained from peripheral blood. The receptors were gathered from a human donor with acute or convalescent COVID-19. The donor label of this sample is uncertain.

The V gene is TRBV2, the J gene TRBJ2-7; 8 nucleotides line up with TRBD1. CDR3 length equals 15 residues. Per the germline V gene, CDR1 is SNHLY and CDR2 is FYNNEI. Unmatched junction bases numbered 10, after V lost 4 bases and J lost 5 bases. CDR3 in DNA: TGTGCCAGCAGTGGTTTGGGGCAGGGGGCGGACGAGCAGTACTTC. Translation: CASSGLGQGADEQYF. Full variable domain (remainder filled in from reference TRBV2 and TRBJ2-7): EPEVTQTPSHQVTQMGQEVILRCVPISNHLYFYWYRQILGQKVEFLVSFYNNEISEKSEIFDDQFSVERPDGSNFTLKIRSTKLEDSAMYFCASSGLGQGADEQYFGPGTRLTVT.

The chain links TRBV30 to TRBJ1-3; D is ambiguous. V was trimmed by 0 bases and J by 0 bases, leaving 6 bases between them. The CDR3 is made up of 14 amino acids. Germline loops: CDR1 GTSNPN, CDR2 SVGIG (reference sequence). CDR3 bases: TGTGCCTGGAGTGTAGTCGGCTCTGGAAACACCATATATTTT. Its translation is CAWSVVGSGNTIYF.

This clone was detected a few times. J is TRBJ2-3 and V is TRBV6-1; D is perhaps TRBD1 (5 bases). Germline CDR1 MNHNS, CDR2 SASEGT. CDR3 size: 16 residues. Trimming pared 3 bases from V and 0 bases from J, leaving 13 bases between. CDR3 in DNA: TGTGCCAGCAGTGACCCTGGGGCAGCTAGCACAGATACGCAGTATTTT. It is translated as CASSDPGAASTDTQYF.

V usage is TRBV6-6 and J usage is TRBJ1-2, with 9 bases lining up with TRBD1. Germline CDR1 reads MNHNY; CDR2 reads SVGAGI (reference sequence). V was clipped by 5 bases and J by 8 bases; unmatched bases: 9. This CDR3 has 14 residues. As DNA, the CDR3 is TGTGCCAGCAGTACCACAGGGGGCATTAGCGGCTACACCTTC. This codes for CASSTTGGISGYTF.

A single count supports this clone. The rearrangement uses TRBV6-1 and TRBJ1-1; TRBD1 is a possible D gene (6 bases). Trimming removed 0 bases at V and 5 bases at J, with 10 bases between. The CDR3 extends over 14 amino acids. The V gene's germline CDR1 is MNHNS and CDR2 SASEGT. The CDR3 region is CASSEAQGLTEAFF. Here the CDR3 DNA reads TGTGCCAGCAGTGAAGCGCAGGGGCTGACTGAAGCTTTCTTT.

Concerning this clone: A read error may account for a junction end that differs from germline. Other DNA sequences in this sample translate to the same CDR3. V is TRBV4-3 and J is TRBJ1-2, with TRBD1 matching 9 bases. The CDR3 is 16 amino acids. Germline CDR1 LGHNA, CDR2 YSLEER. CDR3 loop: CASSQTRTGADYGYTF. DNA of the CDR3: TGCGCCAGCAGCCAGACCAGGACAGGGGCCGACTACGGCTACACCTTC.

The gene calls are TRBV9 and TRBJ2-5; possible D gene TRBD2, 7 bases. The CDR3 is 16 amino acids. Germline CDR1 and CDR2: SGDLS and YYNGEE. V dropped 0 bases and J dropped 5 bases, with 17 bases sitting between them. As DNA, the CDR3 is TGTGCCAGCAGCGTAGGCCTGGGGGGGGCTAGGGAGACCCAGTACTTC. Residues: CASSVGLGGARETQYF. Using reference TRBV9 and TRBJ2-5 for the parts outside the CDR3, the full variable domain is DSGVTQTPKHLITATGQRVTLRCSPRSGDLSVYWYQQSLDQGLQFLIQYYNGEERAKGNILERFSAQQFPDLHSELNLSSLELGDSALYFCASSVGLGGARETQYFGPGTRLLVL.

The sample holds one count of this clone. The rearrangement links TRBV19 to TRBJ2-5; 12 bases align to TRBD2. The CDR3 contains 15 residues. V gave up 5 bases and J gave up 4 bases; unmatched junction bases: 5. The germline CDR1 and CDR2 sequences are LNHDA and SQIVND (reference sequence). CDR3 protein: CASSSTSGGLETQYF. The CDR3 coding sequence is TGTGCCAGTAGTTCGACTAGCGGGGGTCTAGAGACCCAGTACTTC. The full variable domain, with the rest looked up from reference TRBV19 and TRBJ2-5, is DGGITQSPKYLFRKEGQNVTLSCEQNLNHDAMYWYRQDPGQGLRLIYYSQIVNDFQKGDIAEGYSVSREKKESFPLTVTSAQKNPTAFYLCASSSTSGGLETQYFGPGTRLLVL.

The rearrangement joins TRBV7-3 to TRBJ1-1, with no clear D. Trimming cost V 0 bases and J 10 bases, with 18 bases left between them. This CDR3 region has 15 residues. Germline V lookup: CDR1 SGHTA, CDR2 FQGTGA. In DNA, the CDR3 is TGTGCCAGCAGCTTAACCGTAACCGATTCCGGTGCAGCTTTCTTT. This gives the protein CASSLTVTDSGAAFF.

This clone was seen a few times. The same CDR3 arises from other DNA sequences in this sample as well. The chain carries TRBV30 and TRBJ2-3; the match to TRBD2 covers 12 bases. V shed 3 bases, J shed 0 bases, and the junction held 1 base outside the gene matches. The CDR3 spans 15 residues. The V gene's germline CDR1 is GTSNPN and CDR2 SVGIG (reference sequence). The CDR3 DNA is TGTGCCTGGAGGGGGACTAGCGGGAGCACAGATACGCAGTATTTT. This gives the protein CAWRGTSGSTDTQYF.

V usage is TRBV28 and J usage is TRBJ2-7, with a weak D call TRBD1 (5 bases). The germline V gene has CDR1 MDHEN and CDR2 SYDVKM. The V end was cut by 7 bases, the J end by 6 bases, with 16 bases between. The CDR3 extends over 13 amino acids. Here the CDR3 DNA reads TGTGCCAGCACGGCCAGGGCAATGGGCGAGCAGTACTTC. Encoded protein: CASTARAMGEQYF.